Included here is one TCR beta chain sequence, with context. Its antigen is unidentified. The sample belongs to a study of cytomegalovirus exposure and HLA in healthy donors. At the level of the study: Some 80 million unique TCRs from HLA-typed donors were held in an early data release. Among the 300 to 500 genotyped donors, approximately 80% were placed in the Caucasian-associated ancestry cluster. Findings and limits, study-wide: A later look showed TCR association rates differing by HLA locus, highest for DRB1 and lowest for HLA-C.

Vbeta (60) and Jbeta (13) primers were used in the PCR. Source study methods: In a later analysis, the count reached 76 million or so unique TCR beta chains, with about 11 million shared. Clones were read by immunoSEQ multiplex PCR, and TCRdb kept only the in-frame ones, dropping some. The D gene and trimming were derived from the DNA, and the V and J assignments and clone size from that table. Of some 70,000 clones listed, roughly 65% are singletons. Germline CDR1 SGHKS, CDR2 YYEKEE (reference sequence). The J segment lost 3 bases and the V segment lost 4 bases, leaving 10 bases of the junction unmatched. CDR3 size: 15 residues.

The chain is built from TRBV5-5 and TRBJ2-7; 7 nucleotides match TRBD1. Sequencing was performed on PBMCs. The TCR originated in a male donor in good health and CMV-seropositive. CDR3 sequence: CASSPPWTGIYEQYF. The CDR3 bases are TGTGCCAGCAGCCCACCGTGGACAGGCATCTACGAGCAGTACTTC.